This entry features one T cell receptor (beta chain) sequence. These data originate in a study of T cell changes during pregnancy in multiple sclerosis. Method: immunoSEQ multiplex PCR; TCRdb's copy keeps in-frame clones and lacks some. The sample has under 95,000 clones; 85% to 95% are singletons. Germline CDR1 reads LGHNA; CDR2 reads YNFKEQ. Trimming cost V 5 bases and J 1 base; bases outside gene matches: 5. The CDR3 has 17 amino acids. The source material was peripheral blood, sampled after pregnancy. The TCR comes from a female donor with multiple sclerosis, enrolled in a pregnancy study. This chain joins TRBV4-2 and TRBJ2-1; 13 bases are a match to TRBD2. The CDR3 loop reads CASSTGLAGDSYNEQFF. DNA of the CDR3: TGTGCCAGCAGCACCGGACTAGCGGGAGATTCCTACAATGAGCAGTTCTTC.